The 24 T cell receptor beta chains below all came from one sample that was sequenced in a study of shared clonotypes between healthy human individuals. The assay was immunoSEQ multiplex PCR, and TCRdb's table has in-frame clones only and misses some. The data contain 2 million to 2.5 million clones, 90% to 96% of them seen just once; the ten biggest clones take up more than 0.1%. The sequencing input was naive CD4+ T cells sorted from blood. The subset denotes: CD45RA+ positively selected. All receptors derive from a young man in good health.

The V gene is TRBV27, the J gene TRBJ1-5, with a possible D match to TRBD1 (6 bases). Germline CDR1 MNHEY, CDR2 SMNVEV (reference sequence). The V end lost 2 bases, the J end lost 7 bases, and 15 bases lay between the germline ends. The CDR3 runs to 15 residues. CDR3 in amino acids: CASSLDGTIKQPQHF. The DNA of the CDR3 is TGTGCCAGCAGTTTAGATGGGACAATAAAACAGCCCCAGCATTTT.

The chain combines TRBV11-2 with TRBJ2-7; 7 bases are shared with TRBD1. The junction had 7 bases not matched to a gene; V was cut back by 6 bases and J by 2 bases. CDR1 SGHAT and CDR2 FQNNGV come from the germline V gene. This CDR3 has 14 amino acids. The CDR3: CASRFRDSTYEQYF. CDR3 nucleotides: TGTGCCAGCAGGTTTCGGGACAGCACCTACGAGCAGTACTTC.

The rearrangement joins TRBV21-1 to TRBJ2-3; the table's D call, TRBD2, has no DNA check behind it. TRBV21-1 is a documented pseudogene. CDR3 length: 17 amino acids. The CDR3 sequence is CASSKVHSGQVTDTQYF. Here the CDR3 DNA reads TGTGCCAGCAGCAAAGTTCACAGCGGGCAAGTCACAGATACGCAGTATTTT.

The chain joins TRBV19 to TRBJ2-1, with TRBD2 identical over 7 bases. Trimming cost V 6 bases and J 7 bases; bases outside gene matches: 12. Per the germline V gene, CDR1 is LNHDA and CDR2 is SQIVND (reference sequence). The CDR3 has 15 residues. The CDR3 region is CASRKWGGPLNEQFF. CDR3 in DNA: TGTGCCAGTAGGAAGTGGGGAGGGCCTCTAAATGAGCAGTTCTTC. Full variable domain (remainder filled in from reference TRBV19 and TRBJ2-1): DGGITQSPKYLFRKEGQNVTLSCEQNLNHDAMYWYRQDPGQGLRLIYYSQIVNDFQKGDIAEGYSVSREKKESFPLTVTSAQKNPTAFYLCASRKWGGPLNEQFFGPGTRLTVL.

A remark on this clone: The sample carries other DNA sequences with the same CDR3. The chain uses TRBV5-1 and TRBJ2-3; TRBD2 agrees at 11 bases. Germline lookup yields CDR1 SGHRS and CDR2 YFSETQ. CDR3 length: 15 amino acids. V lost 4 bases, J lost 0 bases, and 1 base stayed unmatched. The CDR3 reads CASSRTSGSTDTQYF. CDR3 nucleotide sequence: TGCGCCAGCAGCCGGACTAGCGGGAGCACAGATACGCAGTATTTT.

This clone was detected only a few times. The V call is TRBV2, the J call TRBJ2-1, with D uncertain. Germline-derived CDR1 and CDR2 are SNHLY and FYNNEI. This CDR3 is 11 amino acids long. The V end was cut by 8 bases, the J end by 3 bases, with 5 bases between. The CDR3 is CASGVYNEQFF. In nucleotides, the CDR3 is TGTGCCAGCGGGGTCTACAATGAGCAGTTCTTC.

The chain links TRBV5-1 to TRBJ2-3; TRBD2 might be the D (6 bases). This CDR3 is built from 15 residues. Germline assignment: CDR1 SGHRS and CDR2 YFSETQ. Trimming removed 2 bases from V and 4 bases from J, with 14 bases in between. In DNA form, the CDR3 reads TGCGCCAGCAGCTTAAACGTCGGCGGGGCAGATACGCAGTATTTT. Its translation: CASSLNVGGADTQYF.

This clone appeared once. This chain links TRBV18 with TRBJ1-2, with 8 positions matching TRBD1. This CDR3 spans 17 amino acids. The germline gives CDR1 KGHSH, CDR2 LQKENI. V lost 3 bases to trimming and J lost 0 bases; unmatched junction nucleotides: 9. The CDR3 sequence: CASSPLAGQGANYGYTF. In DNA form, the CDR3 reads TGTGCCAGCTCACCGCTCGCCGGACAGGGCGCTAACTATGGCTACACCTTC.

Remarks on this clone: The junction shows a germline mismatch at one end, possibly a read error. The chain links TRBV7-9 to TRBJ2-7; TRBD1 is a possible D gene (5 bases). The CDR3 is made up of 12 amino acids. Germline CDR1 reads SEHNR; CDR2 reads FQNEAQ (reference sequence). The CDR3 sequence is CASSLGGQTTVF. The CDR3 DNA is TGTGCCAGCAGCTTAGGGGGCCAGACAACCGTCTTC.

The CDR3 DNA is TGCGCCAGCATCAGGTCAGCGCGGAAAGAGACCCAGTACTTC. Encoded protein: CASIRSARKETQYF. The genes are TRBV10-1 and TRBJ2-5; no firm D call. Germline CDR1 and CDR2: WNHNN and SYGVQD (reference sequence). The CDR3 sequence is 14 residues long. Trimming removed 7 bases from V and 3 bases from J, with 15 bases in between.

The chain uses TRBV5-1 and TRBJ2-5; D is ambiguous. Looked up from germline, CDR1 is SGHRS and CDR2 is YFSETQ. V gave up 3 bases and J gave up 5 bases, with 8 bases separating them. The CDR3 is made up of 12 amino acids. The CDR3 DNA reads as TGCGCCAGCAGCTCGCCCAGTGAGACCCAGTACTTC. It translates to CASSSPSETQYF.

V gene TRBV5-1 combines with J gene TRBJ1-1; D might be TRBD1 (5 bases). V dropped 4 bases and J dropped 2 bases, with 15 bases sitting between them. This CDR3 region has 15 residues. The V gene's germline CDR1 is SGHRS and CDR2 YFSETQ. CDR3 sequence: CASSKIPGTNTEAFF. In nucleotides, the CDR3 is TGCGCCAGCAGCAAGATTCCCGGGACTAACACTGAAGCTTTCTTT.

The J gene is TRBJ2-7, the V gene TRBV18, with 13 positions matching TRBD2. Germline V gene sequence: CDR1 KGHSH, CDR2 LQKENI. The trim removed 5 bases at V and 6 bases at J, leaving 10 bases unmatched. This CDR3 has 16 residues. The CDR3 nucleotides are TGTGCCAGCTCAGATTTTGGGACTAGCGGGATTGGCGAGCAGTACTTC. Translating gives CASSDFGTSGIGEQYF. Drawing the rest from reference TRBV18 and TRBJ2-7, the complete variable domain is NAGVMQNPRHLVRRRGQEARLRCSPMKGHSHVYWYRQLPEEGLKFMVYLQKENIIDESGMPKERFSAEFPKEGPSILRIQQVVRGDSAAYFCASSDFGTSGIGEQYFGPGTRLTVT.

The chain carries TRBV5-6 and TRBJ1-3, with 7 positions matching TRBD1. CDR1 is SGHDT and CDR2 is YYEEEE in the germline V gene. V lost 5 bases and J lost 3; bases outside the gene matches: 5. The CDR3 extends over 14 amino acids. CDR3 nucleotide sequence: TGTGCCAGCAGGCAGACAGGGTTTGGAAACACCATATATTTT. Encoded protein: CASRQTGFGNTIYF.

V gene TRBV7-2 combines with J gene TRBJ2-3; TRBD2 might be the D (6 bases). The CDR3 consists of 15 residues. Deletions cut 7 bases from V and 1 base from J, with 15 bases between. CDR1 and CDR2 (germline): SGHTA, FQGNSA. CDR3 in DNA: TGTGCCAGCATCCAGAGGAGGGGCGGCACAGATACGCAGTATTTT. It yields the protein CASIQRRGGTDTQYF.

This clone was seen just once. This sequence joins TRBV30 and TRBJ1-2; D unclear. The CDR3 covers 13 residues. Deletions cut 0 bases from V and 4 bases from J, with 9 bases between. Germline CDR1 reads GTSNPN; CDR2 reads SVGIG (reference sequence). CDR3 nucleotide sequence: TGTGCCTGGAGTGTTGAGTCAACCTATGGCTACACCTTC. Translation: CAWSVESTYGYTF.

This chain joins TRBV6-1 and TRBJ2-5, with TRBD1 matching over 7 bases. Germline V gene sequence: CDR1 MNHNS, CDR2 SASEGT. The CDR3 totals 12 residues. Trimming cost V 6 bases and J 6 bases; bases outside gene matches: 4. CDR3 sequence: CASRDRYQTQYF. In DNA, the CDR3 is TGTGCCAGCAGGGACAGGTACCAGACCCAGTACTTC.

To note about this clone: This specimen includes other DNA sequences encoding the same CDR3. CDR3 loop: CASSSGGSYNEQFF. The CDR3 nucleotides are TGCGCCAGCAGCTCCGGGGGTTCCTACAATGAGCAGTTCTTC. The gene calls are TRBV5-1 and TRBJ2-1; the D gene is possibly TRBD2 (6 bases). CDR3 length equals 14 residues. V lost 3 bases to trimming and J lost 1 base, with 8 bases between them. CDR1 is SGHRS, CDR2 YFSETQ, per germline.

The chain is built from TRBV5-1 and TRBJ2-3; 7 bases are shared with TRBD2. This CDR3 is 15 amino acids long. Germline CDR1 and CDR2: SGHRS and YFSETQ. V dropped 1 base and J dropped 2; count of bases not matched to a gene: 4. The CDR3 DNA follows: TGCGCCAGCAGCTTGTACACTAGCGCCACAGATACGCAGTATTTT. This codes for CASSLYTSATDTQYF. Complete variable domain (other parts from reference TRBV5-1 and TRBJ2-3): KAGVTQTPRYLIKTRGQQVTLSCSPISGHRSVSWYQQTPGQGLQFLFEYFSETQRNKGNFPGRFSGRQFSNSRSEMNVSTLELGDSALYLCASSLYTSATDTQYFGPGTRLTVL.

In its sample, this clone was seen once. CDR3 sequence: CAWSSGPLAEQFF. In DNA, the CDR3 is TGTGCCTGGAGTTCGGGCCCCCTGGCTGAGCAGTTCTTC. This rearrangement joins TRBV30 to TRBJ2-1; D not resolved. V was pared by 2 bases and J by 9 bases, with 14 bases between. CDR3 length: 13 residues. The germline CDR1 and CDR2 sequences are GTSNPN and SVGIG (reference sequence).

The CDR3 bases are TGTGCCAGCAGTTACGGAGGACCCCGCACTGGAAACACCATATATTTT. It encodes CASSYGGPRTGNTIYF. This sequence joins TRBV6-5 and TRBJ1-3; D gene ambiguous. This CDR3 region has 16 residues. Deletions cut 2 bases from V and 2 bases from J, with 13 bases between. Germline CDR1 reads MNHEY; CDR2 reads SVGAGI.

This clone was recorded once. The gene calls are TRBV15 and TRBJ1-5; weak D call: TRBD1 (6 bases). Germline-derived CDR1 and CDR2 are LNHNV and YYDKDF (reference sequence). V lost 0 bases and J 3 bases, leaving 18 bases between the germline ends. This CDR3 contains 18 residues. The CDR3: CATSRDKGDRRPNQPQHF. The CDR3 DNA sequence: TGTGCCACCAGCAGAGATAAGGGAGACAGGCGTCCCAATCAGCCCCAGCATTTT.

The chain has TRBV5-1 and TRBJ1-1; 9 bases are a match to TRBD1. The CDR3 length is 14 residues. Unmatched junction bases numbered 8, after V lost 5 bases and J lost 6 bases. The germline CDR1 and CDR2 sequences are SGHRS and YFSETQ. CDR3 DNA sequence: TGCGCCAGCAGTTACCGGACAGGGGACCCTGAAGCTTTCTTT. Its translation: CASSYRTGDPEAFF.

This chain uses TRBV30 with TRBJ1-4; maybe TRBD1 (5 bases). This CDR3 is 16 amino acids long. Germline CDR1 is GTSNPN and CDR2 is SVGIG (reference sequence). V lost 0 bases, J lost 0 bases, and 11 bases lay in between. The CDR3 sequence: CAWSVGLGPTNEKLFF. CDR3 DNA: TGTGCCTGGAGTGTTGGTTTGGGGCCAACTAATGAAAAACTGTTTTTT.